This T cell receptor beta chain was retrieved from a study of blood T cell repertoires in COVID-19 (dated by TCRdb to the early 2020s). With respect to the entire study: The collaborator samples originated in the United States, Italy and Spain and spanned the acute and convalescent phases of COVID-19. The prospective study material was composed of cDNA or gDNA derived from T cells, B-cell-depleted T cells, or PBMCs. The dataset comprised deeply sampled blood TCRbeta repertoires from subjects exposed to, actively infected with, or recovered from COVID-19. The repertoires were released in a freely available public database intended as a resource for research on the immune response to SARS-CoV-2. The samples were drawn from two sources: the first 160 participants of the ongoing ImmuneRACE study, and 1,254 subjects contributed by 6 global collaborators. A de-identified subject ID, COVID-19 status, age in years and sex were almost always included in the sample metadata. HLA class I and class II types, where available, came from metadata supplied by the sample provider rather than from assay-based typing. Study-wide findings and limitations: How much clinical and demographic metadata was included differed by source and by participant, and the metadata was provided uncurated.

Whole blood was collected in K2EDTA tubes by collaborating institutions according to the institutions' own protocols. Collaborator samples were shipped for TCRbeta analysis as frozen whole blood, isolated PBMCs, or DNA extracted from either sample type. Trimming takes 5 bases off V and 0 bases off J; junction bases not matched to a gene: 7. Sequences SGHDT (CDR1) and YYEEEE (CDR2) are obtained from the germline V gene. The CDR3 sequence holds 16 residues, the cysteine and phenylalanine included. The sequence is cut down to CDR3 DNA, 48 bases in frame from base 1. As for this clone: Its antigen remains undetermined. Base qualities were left out, and no much larger clone turns up one base away.

The immunoSEQ Assay, a bias-controlled multiplex PCR, was used to amplify TCRbeta CDR3 regions from genomic DNA. The study's processing was this. Within the assay, amplification of reference gene primers was used to estimate how many nucleated cells each sample contained. To quantify the absolute abundance of each unique TCRbeta CDR3 rearrangement, sequence reads were collapsed and filtered. For each sample, productive Simpson clonality was calculated as the square root of Simpson's diversity index across productive rearrangements. This is the immuneACCESS table as TCRdb keeps it, with only in-frame sequences that have V and J called. A part of the clones is gone; compared with another copy, unresolved V genes explain less than half, and the rest is unexplained. The V and J calls and clone size were taken over from that table, and D and trimming were inferred from the DNA. The sample table records 120,000 to 150,000 clones; around 81% of these occur just once. In total, the top ten clones hold about 3% of the sample.

The chain was built from TRBV5-6 and TRBJ1-4; TRBD1 agrees with 7 junctional bases. The sequenced material came from peripheral blood. The clonotype was recovered from a woman aged 40 to 55 with active or convalescent COVID-19. The CDR3 protein is CASSRQGVSTNEKLFF. The sequence in DNA is TGTGCCAGCAGTAGACAGGGCGTTTCAACTAATGAAAAACTGTTTTTT.